These T cell receptor beta chains were read from a single sample in a study of T-cell reconstitution after alpha-beta-depleted transplantation in children. MiXCR, applied by TCRdb to the PCR reads, yields one record per CDR3 protein. Counted here are 400,000 to 500,000 distinct CDR3 sequences, roughly 11% occurring once; the ten biggest clones make up 4.5% to 6%. The sequences come from PBMCs from the stem cell graft donor, collected from the stem cell graft. All receptors come from a human donor who donated a stem cell graft to a child with acute myeloid leukemia. Both conserved end residues are part of each CDR3. The D gene is left open where the match is weak. For some rows the clone size is stated as once, few or many, or as a class when expanded; others skip it.

j_gene | abundance | d_gene | v_gene | CDR3nt | CDR3aa
TRBJ2-5 | - | TRBD1 | TRBV11-2 | TGTGCCAGCAGCCTCAGCGGACAGGGGGTGAGGGAGACCCAGTACTTC | CASSLSGQGVRETQYF
TRBJ1-3 | - | - | TRBV12-3/TRBV12-4 | TGTGCCAGCAGTTTAGTATCTGGGGACAGAAACACCATATATTTT | CASSLVSGDRNTIYF
TRBJ2-7 | many | - | TRBV5-1 | TGCGCCAGCAGCTTGCAGATCACCTACGAGCAGTACTTC | CASSLQITYEQYF
TRBJ2-6 | - | - | TRBV30 | TGTGCCTGGGCCCAAGACAGCTCTGGGGCCAACGTCCTGACTTTC | CAWAQDSSGANVLTF
TRBJ1-1 | many | - | TRBV5-1 | TGCGCCAGCAGCTTAAGGTCAGCGGACACTGAAGCTTTCTTT | CASSLRSADTEAFF
TRBJ2-1 | few | TRBD2 | TRBV20-1 | TGCAGTGCCGACGGACTAGCGGGAAGGAATGAGCAGTTCTTC | CSADGLAGRNEQFF
TRBJ2-1 | many | - | TRBV7-7 | TGTGCTAGCAGCTTAGATGGGGCGGGGTCCTACAATGAGCAGTTCTTC | CASSLDGAGSYNEQFF
TRBJ2-3 | few | - | TRBV6-1 | TGTGCCAGCAGTGAGGGTTTAGCAGATACGCAGTATTTT | CASSEGLADTQYF
TRBJ2-7 | few | TRBD2 | TRBV7-2 | TGTGCCAGCAGGTATACCGGGACTAGCGATTCCTACGAGCAGTACTTC | CASRYTGTSDSYEQYF
TRBJ1-4 | few | - | TRBV27 | TGTGCCAGCAGTTTATCGGGAGGGGCCGGTGAAAAACTGTTTTTT | CASSLSGGAGEKLFF
TRBJ2-4 | - | - | TRBV7-2 | TGTGCCAGCAGCACCCGCGGGGGCCCCCCCGAAAACATTCAGTACTTC | CASSTRGGPPENIQYF
TRBJ2-1 | - | - | TRBV25-1 | TGTGCCAGCAGTGAATATTTTAGGGTTTCCTACAATGAGCAGTTCTTC | CASSEYFRVSYNEQFF
TRBJ2-3 | few | TRBD1 | TRBV12-3/TRBV12-4 | TGTGCCAGCAGTTTTTTCTTGACAGGGGGCACAGATACGCAGTATTTT | CASSFFLTGGTDTQYF
TRBJ1-6 | few | - | TRBV7-9 | TGTGCCAGCAGCTTACCCGTAGGGGGGCAGGTCAATTCACCCCTCCACTTT | CASSLPVGGQVNSPLHF
TRBJ2-2 | many | - | TRBV20-1 | TGCAGTGCTAGAGATTATCTTGACAGTAACACCGGGGAGCTGTTTTTT | CSARDYLDSNTGELFF
TRBJ1-2 | few | TRBD1 | TRBV10-3 | TGTGCCATCAACCTGGACAGGAGTTATGGCTACACCTTC | CAINLDRSYGYTF
TRBJ2-7 | few | TRBD1 | TRBV5-1 | TGCGCCAGCAGCTTGAGACAGGGGGCCGACGAGCAGTACTTC | CASSLRQGADEQYF
TRBJ2-3 | once | TRBD2 | TRBV4-2 | TGTGCCAGCAGCATACTAGCGGGGGGGGTTATTTCCCCAGATACGCAGTATTTT | CASSILAGGVISPDTQYF